The present T cell receptor beta chain was sequenced within a study of technical replicates of blood from several donors. This CDR3 region has 16 residues. CDR1 SGHTA and CDR2 FQGNSA come from the germline V gene. V was trimmed by 2 bases and J by 8 bases, leaving 21 bases between them. The protocol was immunoSEQ multiplex PCR, while the TCRdb copy is restricted to in-frame clones and leaves out a portion. The top ten hold 0.2% to 0.25% of the sample, which has about 94,000 clones, 95% seen once. This clone is a singleton in its sample. This TCR was sampled from a human donor in good health. The rearrangement links TRBV7-2 to TRBJ1-2, with D tentatively TRBD1 (6 bases). The sequencing input was T cells isolated from PBMCs. The CDR3 spells CASSLTSGAGVWGYTF. In nucleotides, the CDR3 is TGTGCCAGCAGCTTAACATCCGGGGCAGGGGTATGGGGCTACACCTTC.